This is a list of T cell receptor beta chains from one sample in a study of blood T cell repertoires in COVID-19. Libraries were prepared by immunoSEQ multiplex PCR; TCRdb keeps only in-frame clonotypes and omits some of them. This sample has 20,000 or so clones, with 82% found just once. The sample comprised peripheral blood. These TCRs come from a human donor in a cohort sampled during active COVID-19. Both conserved end residues are part of each CDR3. Fields, in order: J gene, V gene, clone size, D gene, CDR3 DNA, CDR3 protein. D genes are given only for firm matches. Some rows mark clone size as missing; the rest say once, few, many or name a class of expanded clone.

J gene: TRBJ1-2
V gene: TRBV21-1
clone size: .
D gene: .
CDR3 DNA: TGTGCCAGCAGCAAAGTCGAAAGGGGGAAGGGATCTCGAGATGGTGGCTACACCTTC
CDR3 protein: CASSKVERGKGSRDGGYTF

J gene: TRBJ2-2
V gene: TRBV6-5
clone size: .
D gene: .
CDR3 DNA: TGTGCCAGCCATTGGGGAGAGGAAACCGGGGAGCTGTTTTTT
CDR3 protein: CASHWGEETGELFF

J gene: TRBJ1-5
V gene: TRBV19
clone size: .
D gene: .
CDR3 DNA: TGTGCCAGTAGTCAAACAGGGAATAATCAGCCCCAGCATTTT
CDR3 protein: CASSQTGNNQPQHF

J gene: TRBJ1-1
V gene: TRBV5-1
clone size: .
D gene: TRBD1
CDR3 DNA: TGCGCCAGCAGCGGAAGACAGGGAACTGCCACTGAAGCTTTCTTT
CDR3 protein: CASSGRQGTATEAFF

J gene: TRBJ1-5
V gene: TRBV3-1/TRBV3-2
clone size: few
D gene: .
CDR3 DNA: TGTGCCAGCAGCCAGGGACATCAGGTCAACCAGCCCCAGCATTTT
CDR3 protein: CASSQGHQVNQPQHF

J gene: TRBJ2-2
V gene: TRBV5-5
clone size: .
D gene: TRBD1
CDR3 DNA: TGTGCCAGCAGCTCACAGGGGGCCTACACCGGGGAGCTGTTTTTT
CDR3 protein: CASSSQGAYTGELFF

J gene: TRBJ2-5
V gene: TRBV18
clone size: few
D gene: .
CDR3 DNA: TGTGCCAGCTCCCCTGGCCTGTACCAAGAGACCCAGTACTTC
CDR3 protein: CASSPGLYQETQYF

J gene: TRBJ1-1
V gene: TRBV4-2
clone size: .
D gene: TRBD1
CDR3 DNA: TGTGCCAGCAGCCCCCTCGGACAGGGGAGGGACACTGAAGCTTTCTTT
CDR3 protein: CASSPLGQGRDTEAFF

J gene: TRBJ1-6
V gene: TRBV5-6
clone size: .
D gene: .
CDR3 DNA: TGTGCCAGCAATAGGGGAATAGGGAATTCACCCCTCCACTTT
CDR3 protein: CASNRGIGNSPLHF

J gene: TRBJ2-2
V gene: TRBV6-5
clone size: .
D gene: TRBD1
CDR3 DNA: TGTGCCAGCGGGACAGGGGGTGGGACCGGGGAGCTGTTTTTT
CDR3 protein: CASGTGGGTGELFF

J gene: TRBJ1-3
V gene: TRBV28
clone size: .
D gene: .
CDR3 DNA: TGTGCCAGCAGTTTGACTTACGGAAACACCATATATTTT
CDR3 protein: CASSLTYGNTIYF

J gene: TRBJ1-1
V gene: TRBV7-9
clone size: .
D gene: TRBD1
CDR3 DNA: TGTGCCAGCAGCCCCCGGGACAGTGACACTGAAGCTTTCTTT
CDR3 protein: CASSPRDSDTEAFF

J gene: TRBJ2-1
V gene: TRBV5-1
clone size: .
D gene: .
CDR3 DNA: TGCGCCAGCAGCTTGGCGGACAGATACAATGAGCAGTTCTTC
CDR3 protein: CASSLADRYNEQFF

J gene: TRBJ2-5
V gene: TRBV28
clone size: .
D gene: TRBD2
CDR3 DNA: TGTGCCAGCAGTTCCTTCCGGGAGGCACAAGAGACCCAGTACTTC
CDR3 protein: CASSSFREAQETQYF

J gene: TRBJ2-7
V gene: TRBV28
clone size: .
D gene: TRBD2
CDR3 DNA: TGTGCCAGCAAAAAATTGATCGGGACTAGCGGATACTACGAGCAGTACTTC
CDR3 protein: CASKKLIGTSGYYEQYF

J gene: TRBJ2-7
V gene: TRBV6-5
clone size: .
D gene: .
CDR3 DNA: TGTGCCAGCAGTTACTCGCGCCGACAGAGTTCCTACGAGCAGTACTTC
CDR3 protein: CASSYSRRQSSYEQYF

J gene: TRBJ2-3
V gene: TRBV5-1
clone size: .
D gene: TRBD1
CDR3 DNA: TGCGCCAGCAGCATCGGACAGGGGGGGACAGATACGCAGTATTTT
CDR3 protein: CASSIGQGGTDTQYF

J gene: TRBJ2-7
V gene: TRBV5-1
clone size: .
D gene: .
CDR3 DNA: TGCGCCAGCAGCTCACAGGGCCCACCGTACGAGCAGTACTTC
CDR3 protein: CASSSQGPPYEQYF

J gene: TRBJ1-1
V gene: TRBV19
clone size: .
D gene: .
CDR3 DNA: TGTGCCAGTAGTATAGGGGCTTCGAACACTGAAGCTTTCTTT
CDR3 protein: CASSIGASNTEAFF

J gene: TRBJ2-1
V gene: TRBV6-6
clone size: .
D gene: .
CDR3 DNA: TGTGCCAGCAGTCATGGACAAGAGCAGTTCTTC
CDR3 protein: CASSHGQEQFF

J gene: TRBJ1-3
V gene: TRBV4-3
clone size: .
D gene: .
CDR3 DNA: TGCGCCAGCAGCCAAGATCAATCAGGGTCGGTCTCTGGAAACACCATATATTTT
CDR3 protein: CASSQDQSGSVSGNTIYF

J gene: TRBJ2-3
V gene: TRBV19
clone size: medium-sized
D gene: .
CDR3 DNA: TGTGCCAGTAGTATAGCGGGGGTCGGCGGTACGCAGTATTTT
CDR3 protein: CASSIAGVGGTQYF

J gene: TRBJ1-4
V gene: TRBV28
clone size: .
D gene: .
CDR3 DNA: TGTGCCAGCAGTCCCTGGGGGGGGACTAATGAAAAACTGTTTTTT
CDR3 protein: CASSPWGGTNEKLFF

J gene: TRBJ2-7
V gene: TRBV9
clone size: .
D gene: TRBD2
CDR3 DNA: TGTGCCAGCAGCGCTCGCGGGACTAGTGACTACGAGCAGTACTTC
CDR3 protein: CASSARGTSDYEQYF

J gene: TRBJ2-1
V gene: TRBV28
clone size: .
D gene: .
CDR3 DNA: TGTGCCAGCACCATAGCGAGGAGGGATGAGCAGTTCTTC
CDR3 protein: CASTIARRDEQFF

J gene: TRBJ2-5
V gene: TRBV7-9
clone size: .
D gene: .
CDR3 DNA: TGTGCCAGCAGCTTAGGGCGGGGTTACCAAGAGACCCAGTACTTC
CDR3 protein: CASSLGRGYQETQYF

J gene: TRBJ2-3
V gene: TRBV11-3
clone size: .
D gene: .
CDR3 DNA: TGTGCCAGCAGCTTAGTCAGGCTTTCGACAGATACGCAGTATTTT
CDR3 protein: CASSLVRLSTDTQYF

J gene: TRBJ2-1
V gene: TRBV15
clone size: .
D gene: TRBD2
CDR3 DNA: TGTGCCACCAGCACCCACCCCGGACTAGCGGGCGGTGAGGAGCAGTTCTTC
CDR3 protein: CATSTHPGLAGGEEQFF

J gene: TRBJ1-5
V gene: TRBV27
clone size: .
D gene: .
CDR3 DNA: TGTGCCAGCAGTTTCAGGGATAGCAATCAGCCCCAGCATTTT
CDR3 protein: CASSFRDSNQPQHF

J gene: TRBJ2-1
V gene: TRBV15
clone size: once
D gene: TRBD2
CDR3 DNA: TGTGCCACCAGCAGAGTCGGGGCGGGGGGAGGGTTCAATGAGCAGTTCTTC
CDR3 protein: CATSRVGAGGGFNEQFF

J gene: TRBJ2-7
V gene: TRBV11-3
clone size: .
D gene: .
CDR3 DNA: TGTGCCAGCAGCTTAGGCGCGGAAAGCTCCTACGAGCAGTACTTC
CDR3 protein: CASSLGAESSYEQYF

J gene: TRBJ1-5
V gene: TRBV6-2/TRBV6-3
clone size: .
D gene: .
CDR3 DNA: TGTGCCAGCAGTTACGGGTCAGGGGTGAGTCAGCCCCAGCATTTT
CDR3 protein: CASSYGSGVSQPQHF

J gene: TRBJ2-7
V gene: TRBV3-1/TRBV3-2
clone size: .
D gene: TRBD1
CDR3 DNA: TGTGCCAGCAGGGGACAGACCTACGAGCAGTACTTC
CDR3 protein: CASRGQTYEQYF

J gene: TRBJ1-2
V gene: TRBV7-2
clone size: once
D gene: TRBD1
CDR3 DNA: TGTGCCAGCAGCCTACAGGGGGCGGAGGGCTACACCTTC
CDR3 protein: CASSLQGAEGYTF

J gene: TRBJ2-5
V gene: TRBV9
clone size: few
D gene: .
CDR3 DNA: TGTGCCAGCAGCGCCTATTCCCCGGACAGACGACAAGAGACCCAGTACTTC
CDR3 protein: CASSAYSPDRRQETQYF

J gene: TRBJ2-2
V gene: TRBV7-6
clone size: few
D gene: .
CDR3 DNA: TGTGCCAGCGAGGGAGAGAACACCGGGGAGCTGTTTTTT
CDR3 protein: CASEGENTGELFF

J gene: TRBJ2-3
V gene: TRBV28
clone size: .
D gene: TRBD1
CDR3 DNA: TGTGCCAGCAGTCCCCGGGACAGGGGAACCACAGATACGCAGTATTTT
CDR3 protein: CASSPRDRGTTDTQYF

J gene: TRBJ1-1
V gene: TRBV3-1/TRBV3-2
clone size: .
D gene: TRBD1
CDR3 DNA: TGTGCCAGCAGCCGACAGGGGCGGACTGAAGCTTTCTTT
CDR3 protein: CASSRQGRTEAFF

J gene: TRBJ1-4
V gene: TRBV19
clone size: .
D gene: TRBD1
CDR3 DNA: TGTGCCAGTAGTATTACCCCGGGACAGACAAATGAAAAACTGTTTTTT
CDR3 protein: CASSITPGQTNEKLFF

J gene: TRBJ1-4
V gene: TRBV6-5
clone size: .
D gene: .
CDR3 DNA: TGTGCCAGCAGTTACTCGAGGCCTAAGAAAGAAAAACTGTTTTTT
CDR3 protein: CASSYSRPKKEKLFF

J gene: TRBJ1-6
V gene: TRBV5-1
clone size: .
D gene: .
CDR3 DNA: TGCGCCAGCAGCCCCGAGTGGGGGGGATCACCCCTCCACTTT
CDR3 protein: CASSPEWGGSPLHF

J gene: TRBJ1-4
V gene: TRBV7-9
clone size: .
D gene: .
CDR3 DNA: TGTGCCAGCAGCTTAGCCTCTAAGAATGAAAAACTGTTTTTT
CDR3 protein: CASSLASKNEKLFF

J gene: TRBJ2-4
V gene: TRBV4-2
clone size: .
D gene: .
CDR3 DNA: TGTGCCAGCAGCCCCACCGGACAGCTTTTTCTAGCCAAAAACATTCAGTACTTC
CDR3 protein: CASSPTGQLFLAKNIQYF

J gene: TRBJ1-2
V gene: TRBV7-3
clone size: .
D gene: TRBD1
CDR3 DNA: TGTGCCAGCAGCTTAAGCGGGACAGGGGGCGCCGGCTACACCTTC
CDR3 protein: CASSLSGTGGAGYTF

J gene: TRBJ2-1
V gene: TRBV28
clone size: .
D gene: .
CDR3 DNA: TGTGCCAGCAGTTTTGTCAAGAGGAATGAGCGGTTCTTC
CDR3 protein: CASSFVKRNERFF

J gene: TRBJ2-3
V gene: TRBV10-3
clone size: .
D gene: .
CDR3 DNA: TGTGCCATCAGTGAGACGTACAGGGCCAGCACAGATACGCAGTATTTT
CDR3 protein: CAISETYRASTDTQYF

J gene: TRBJ2-7
V gene: TRBV5-1
clone size: once
D gene: TRBD1
CDR3 DNA: TGCGCCAGCAGCTTAAGGGACAGGGGGCGCGGGGAGCAGTACTTC
CDR3 protein: CASSLRDRGRGEQYF

J gene: TRBJ2-7
V gene: TRBV29-1
clone size: once
D gene: TRBD1
CDR3 DNA: TGCAGCGTTGAATCAGACAGGGATGGGACGAGAGAGCAGTACTTC
CDR3 protein: CSVESDRDGTREQYF

J gene: TRBJ1-5
V gene: TRBV5-5
clone size: .
D gene: .
CDR3 DNA: TGTGCCAGCAGCCGTGCAGCCGGGTCGACCCAGCATTTT
CDR3 protein: CASSRAAGSTQHF

J gene: TRBJ2-7
V gene: TRBV11-2
clone size: large
D gene: .
CDR3 DNA: TGTGCCCGTACTTTAAAACAGGGTATCCACGAGCAGTACTTC
CDR3 protein: CARTLKQGIHEQYF

J gene: TRBJ2-2
V gene: TRBV6-4
clone size: .
D gene: TRBD2
CDR3 DNA: TGTGCCAGCAGTGAGGAGGGGACTACCACCGGGGAGCTGTTTTTT
CDR3 protein: CASSEEGTTTGELFF

J gene: TRBJ1-1
V gene: TRBV15
clone size: .
D gene: TRBD1
CDR3 DNA: TGTGCCACCAGCAGGGGACAGCCGAACACTGAAGCTTTCTTT
CDR3 protein: CATSRGQPNTEAFF

J gene: TRBJ2-7
V gene: TRBV20-1
clone size: .
D gene: .
CDR3 DNA: TGCAGTGCTAGTACCGGGGGATCCTACGAGCAGTACTTC
CDR3 protein: CSASTGGSYEQYF

J gene: TRBJ1-6
V gene: TRBV6-4
clone size: .
D gene: TRBD1
CDR3 DNA: TGTGCCAGCAGTGACTCGACAGGGGGCTCACCCCTCCACTTT
CDR3 protein: CASSDSTGGSPLHF